The next 26 T cell receptor beta chains were all read from a single sample in a study of shared T cell receptors in the human thymus. Clones were read by immunoSEQ multiplex PCR, and TCRdb kept only the in-frame ones, dropping some. This sample has roughly 550,000 clones, with about 84% found just once. These same records also appear under a second study, on human thymus T cells.

The source material was thymocytes. The receptors were gathered from a boy younger than two with a congenital heart defect.

This rearrangement joins TRBV7-3 to TRBJ2-5; D might be TRBD2 (6 bases). The CDR3 covers 13 residues. V lost 6 bases and J 2 bases, leaving 10 bases between the germline ends. CDR1 is SGHTA, CDR2 FQGTGA, per germline. The CDR3 DNA reads as TGTGCCAGCAGTTATAGCGGACAAGAGACCCAGTACTTC. As protein: CASSYSGQETQYF.

The V and J genes are TRBV27 and TRBJ2-1, with 11 bases aligning to TRBD2. The CDR3 totals 17 residues. The V and J ends lost 2 bases and 8 bases, in that order; junction bases with no gene match: 11. Germline CDR1 and CDR2: MNHEY and SMNVEV (reference sequence). CDR3 protein: CASSLGGLADPGDEQFF. The CDR3 DNA follows: TGTGCCAGCAGTTTAGGGGGACTAGCGGACCCAGGGGATGAGCAGTTCTTC.

The V call is TRBV14, the J call TRBJ2-1; 7 positions agree with TRBD2. CDR3 size: 18 residues. V dropped 0 bases and J dropped 10; count of bases not matched to a gene: 18. CDR1 is SGHDN and CDR2 is FVKESK in the germline V gene. CDR3: CASSQELPAREGRWEQFF. In DNA, the CDR3 is TGTGCCAGCAGCCAAGAGCTACCTGCCAGGGAGGGCAGATGGGAGCAGTTCTTC.

This clone was detected once. CDR3 in DNA: TGTGCCAGCAGCTTAGATCACACTAGCGGGAGTCCAAATGAGCAGTTCTTC. It is translated as CASSLDHTSGSPNEQFF. This chain uses TRBV11-2 with TRBJ2-1; TRBD2 agrees at 11 bases. Trimming removed 0 bases from V and 7 bases from J; junction bases left unmatched: 8. CDR1 and CDR2 (germline): SGHAT, FQNNGV. The CDR3 has 17 residues.

This rearrangement joins TRBV19 to TRBJ1-2; perhaps TRBD1 as D (5 bases). Trimming stripped 5 bases from V and 0 bases from J, with 13 bases between. Germline CDR1 LNHDA, CDR2 SQIVND (reference sequence). The CDR3 sequence is 15 residues long. CDR3 DNA: TGTGCCAGTAGTGTTCAGGGCGCCCCTAACTATGGCTACACCTTC. It yields the protein CASSVQGAPNYGYTF.

The chain carries TRBV27 and TRBJ2-3; 9 bases agree with TRBD2. The ends lost 3 bases at V and 3 bases at J; junction bases unmatched: 7. CDR3 size: 16 residues. CDR1 MNHEY and CDR2 SMNVEV come from the germline V gene (reference sequence). The CDR3 DNA reads as TGTGCCAGCAGTTTGAGGGCGGGAGGGCCTACAGATACGCAGTATTTT. Encoded protein: CASSLRAGGPTDTQYF.

The rearrangement uses TRBV29-1 and TRBJ1-2; 11 bases are shared with TRBD1. J gave up 8 bases and V 4 bases, and 6 bases lay outside the gene matches. Per the germline V gene, CDR1 is SQVTM and CDR2 is ANQGSEA. CDR3 length: 13 residues. For the CDR3, the DNA is TGCAGCGTTGGTGCGGACAGGGGGCAAGGCTACACCTTC. Translation gives CSVGADRGQGYTF.

The chain combines TRBV10-1 with TRBJ2-7; 9 bases agree with TRBD1. CDR1 and CDR2 (germline): WNHNN, SYGVQD (reference sequence). The V gene end was trimmed by 6 bases and the J gene end by 7 bases; junction bases not matched to a gene: 16. The CDR3 has 16 residues. CDR3 residues: CASSVDPDRGRHEQYF. CDR3 DNA: TGCGCCAGCAGCGTTGACCCGGACAGGGGTCGGCATGAGCAGTACTTC.

This sequence joins TRBV6-6 and TRBJ1-2; D ambiguous. This CDR3 is 13 amino acids long. Trimming shortened V by 0 bases and J by 10 bases, and 12 bases separated the two germline ends. CDR1 and CDR2 from the germline V gene are MNHNY and SVGAGI (reference sequence). Written as DNA, the CDR3 is TGTGCCAGCAGTTACTCCGGCAGGCCCTACTACACCTTC. Residues: CASSYSGRPYYTF.

The J gene is TRBJ2-7, the V gene TRBV11-2; maybe TRBD1 (6 bases). The ends were cut back, 4 bases at V and 0 bases at J, with 16 bases in the middle. CDR3 length: 16 residues. In germline, CDR1 is SGHAT, CDR2 FQNNGV. The CDR3: CASSSTPQGISYEQYF. The CDR3 DNA reads as TGTGCCAGCAGCTCAACCCCACAGGGCATCTCCTACGAGCAGTACTTC.

The chain is built from TRBV9 and TRBJ1-5; 9 bases fit TRBD1. This CDR3 has 14 residues. V lost 4 bases, J lost 5 bases, and 4 bases stayed unmatched. Germline loops: CDR1 SGDLS, CDR2 YYNGEE. The CDR3 loop is CASSKGQGYQPQHF. Written as DNA, the CDR3 is TGTGCCAGCAGCAAGGGACAGGGATATCAGCCCCAGCATTTT.

The rearrangement links TRBV27 to TRBJ1-1, with 7 bases lining up with TRBD1. This CDR3 is 16 amino acids long. The germline gives CDR1 MNHEY, CDR2 SMNVEV (reference sequence). V gave up 5 bases and J gave up 7 bases; unmatched junction bases: 16. DNA of the CDR3: TGTGCCAGCAGTCGTCAACCGACAGGGAGAAAGGGTGAAGCTTTCTTT. The encoded protein is CASSRQPTGRKGEAFF.

This clone appeared a few times. The V and J genes are TRBV19 and TRBJ1-1, with D perhaps matching TRBD1 (5 bases). CDR3 length: 12 amino acids. V was pared by 6 bases and J by 2 bases, with 7 bases between. The V gene's germline CDR1 is LNHDA and CDR2 SQIVND (reference sequence). The CDR3 region has the DNA TGTGCCAGTAGCGACAGAAACACTGAAGCTTTCTTT. It encodes CASSDRNTEAFF.

The V and J genes are TRBV11-2 and TRBJ2-7; weak D call: TRBD2 (6 bases). The V and J ends lost 6 bases and 0 bases respectively, with 12 bases between them. Per the germline V gene, CDR1 is SGHAT and CDR2 is FQNNGV. The CDR3 runs 14 residues. CDR3 residues: CASRGDGSSYEQYF. The CDR3 nucleotides are TGTGCCAGCAGGGGCGACGGGAGCTCCTACGAGCAGTACTTC.

Remarks on this clone: Other DNA sequences from this sample encode an identical CDR3 as well. The chain carries TRBV14 and TRBJ1-1; D unresolved. This CDR3 has 13 residues. Between the trimmed V and J ends, which lost 4 bases and 2 bases, there was a span of 8 bases. CDR1 is SGHDN, CDR2 FVKESK, per germline. The CDR3 sequence is CASSPRGNTEAFF. The CDR3 bases are TGTGCCAGCAGCCCGCGGGGTAACACTGAAGCTTTCTTT.

The chain couples TRBV4-3 to TRBJ2-3; perhaps TRBD2 as D (5 bases). The CDR3 is 20 residues long. V lost 1 base and J 6 bases, leaving 29 bases between the germline ends. Germline assignment: CDR1 LGHNA and CDR2 YSLEER. The CDR3 nucleotides read TGCGCCAGCAGCCAAGGCCCCAGTGCCGAGGGAGAGCCTCAACGGGATACGCAGTATTTT. Amino acid sequence: CASSQGPSAEGEPQRDTQYF.

The chain combines TRBV27 with TRBJ1-2; 9 bases fit TRBD1. CDR1 and CDR2 from the germline V gene are MNHEY and SMNVEV (reference sequence). The V segment lost 0 bases and the J segment 2 bases; nucleotides outside the gene matches: 7. The CDR3 loop spans 17 amino acids. The CDR3: CASSLSGGQGTNYGYTF. The CDR3 DNA reads as TGTGCCAGCAGTTTATCCGGGGGACAGGGAACAAACTATGGCTACACCTTC.

For the CDR3, the DNA is TGTGCCAGTTCGGAGGGGATGGGACTAGCGGGGGAAGAGACCCAGTACTTC. This gives the protein CASSEGMGLAGEETQYF. This rearrangement joins TRBV7-9 to TRBJ2-5, with TRBD2 matching 14 bases. This CDR3 is 17 amino acids long. Germline loops: CDR1 SEHNR, CDR2 FQNEAQ (reference sequence). The V gene end was trimmed by 9 bases and the J gene end by 3 bases; junction bases not matched to a gene: 12.

The chain is built from TRBV7-9 and TRBJ1-2, with TRBD1 identical over 8 bases. CDR1 is SEHNR and CDR2 is FQNEAQ in the germline V gene (reference sequence). The length of the CDR3 is 17 residues. Germline trimming cut 1 base from V and 8 bases from J; bases unmatched to any gene: 15. The CDR3: CASSLDLGEPTGVGYTF. CDR3 nucleotide sequence: TGTGCCAGCAGCTTAGACTTGGGCGAACCGACAGGGGTGGGCTACACCTTC.

This chain links TRBV19 with TRBJ2-7, with TRBD2 matching over 8 bases. This CDR3 region has 14 residues. Trimming at V came to 0 bases and at J to 4 bases, leaving 2 bases not matched to a gene. CDR1 LNHDA and CDR2 SQIVND come from the germline V gene (reference sequence). The CDR3 is CASSIDPGGYEQYF. The DNA for the CDR3 is TGTGCCAGTAGTATAGACCCGGGGGGGTACGAGCAGTACTTC.

The rearrangement uses TRBV5-6 and TRBJ2-7; TRBD1 aligns across 8 bases. V shed 0 bases and J 3 bases; nucleotides not matched to a gene: 5. The CDR3 is made up of 15 amino acids. CDR1 SGHDT and CDR2 YYEEEE come from the germline V gene. CDR3 protein: CASSLGGTGRYEQYF. The CDR3 DNA reads as TGTGCCAGCAGCTTGGGGGGGACAGGCCGCTACGAGCAGTACTTC.

The chain couples TRBV7-2 to TRBJ2-2; possible D gene TRBD1, 7 bases. Germline V gives CDR1 SGHTA, CDR2 FQGNSA. V gave up 0 bases and J gave up 6 bases, with 14 bases separating them. The CDR3 loop spans 16 amino acids. The CDR3 DNA sequence: TGTGCCAGCAGCTTAGCGGTCGTCAGGGGGGCCGGGGAGCTGTTTTTT. Encoded protein: CASSLAVVRGAGELFF.

The rearrangement links TRBV6-6 to TRBJ1-2, with 9 bases aligning to TRBD1. The CDR3 contains 16 residues. With V trimmed by 2 bases and J by 8 bases, 12 bases remained unmatched. The germline gives CDR1 MNHNY, CDR2 SVGAGI (reference sequence). Here the CDR3 DNA reads TGTGCCAGCAGTTACCCCACAGGGGGCTTCGTGGGAGGCTACACCTTC. Protein sequence: CASSYPTGGFVGGYTF.

This clone was observed once. This chain joins TRBV29-1 and TRBJ1-5, with TRBD1 identical over 10 bases. Germline V lookup: CDR1 SQVTM, CDR2 ANQGSEA. This CDR3 region has 14 residues. Trimming cost V 7 bases and J 2 bases; bases outside gene matches: 5. CDR3 protein: CSATGTGGNQPQHF. DNA for the CDR3: TGCAGCGCTACGGGGACAGGGGGCAATCAGCCCCAGCATTTT.

This clone was counted only a few times. The CDR3, as DNA: TGTGCCAGCAGCTTAGGGGGAGGGGACCAGGGCACTGAAGCTTTCTTT. Translating it yields CASSLGGGDQGTEAFF. The chain joins TRBV7-2 to TRBJ1-1; D perhaps matches TRBD1 (5 bases). V dropped 1 base and J dropped 4 bases, with 16 bases sitting between them. From germline, CDR1 is SGHTA and CDR2 FQGNSA. CDR3 length: 16 residues.

This clone was observed a single time. The gene calls are TRBV5-6 and TRBJ1-2; unclear D gene. In germline, CDR1 is SGHDT, CDR2 YYEEEE. V was shortened by 0 bases and J by 4 bases, with 10 bases between the two germline ends. CDR3 size: 14 residues. The CDR3 is CASSLGRVIYGYTF. The CDR3 DNA is TGTGCCAGCAGCTTGGGTCGCGTGATCTATGGCTACACCTTC.